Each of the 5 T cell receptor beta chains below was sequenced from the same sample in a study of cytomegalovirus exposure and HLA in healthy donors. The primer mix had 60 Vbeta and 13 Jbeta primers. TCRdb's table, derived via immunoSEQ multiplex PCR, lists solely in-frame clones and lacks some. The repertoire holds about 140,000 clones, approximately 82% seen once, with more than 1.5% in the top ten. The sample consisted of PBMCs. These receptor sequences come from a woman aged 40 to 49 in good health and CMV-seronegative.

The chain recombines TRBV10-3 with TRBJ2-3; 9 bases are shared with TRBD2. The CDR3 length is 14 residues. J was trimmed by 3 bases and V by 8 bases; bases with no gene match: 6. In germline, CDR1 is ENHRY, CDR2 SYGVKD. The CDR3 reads CAIGEAGGTDTQYF. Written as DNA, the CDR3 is TGTGCCATCGGGGAAGCGGGAGGTACAGATACGCAGTATTTT.

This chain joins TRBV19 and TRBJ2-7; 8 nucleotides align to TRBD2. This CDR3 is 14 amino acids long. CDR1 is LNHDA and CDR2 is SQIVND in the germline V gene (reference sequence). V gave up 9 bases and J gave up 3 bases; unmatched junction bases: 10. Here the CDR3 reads CARFIGGRNYEQYF. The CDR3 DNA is TGTGCCAGGTTTATCGGCGGGAGGAACTACGAGCAGTACTTC.

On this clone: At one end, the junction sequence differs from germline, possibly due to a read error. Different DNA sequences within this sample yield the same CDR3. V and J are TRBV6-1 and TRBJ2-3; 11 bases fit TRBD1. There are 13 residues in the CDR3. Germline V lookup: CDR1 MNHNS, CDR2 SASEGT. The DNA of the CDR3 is TGTGCTAGCAGTGAAATTTTGGACAGGGGGCAATCTTTT. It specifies CASSEILDRGQSF.

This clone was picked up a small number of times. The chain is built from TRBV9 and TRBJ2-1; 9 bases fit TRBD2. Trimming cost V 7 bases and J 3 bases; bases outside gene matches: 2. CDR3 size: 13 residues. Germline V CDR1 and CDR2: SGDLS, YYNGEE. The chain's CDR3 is CASGLASYNEQFF. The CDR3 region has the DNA TGTGCCAGCGGACTAGCGAGCTACAATGAGCAGTTCTTC.

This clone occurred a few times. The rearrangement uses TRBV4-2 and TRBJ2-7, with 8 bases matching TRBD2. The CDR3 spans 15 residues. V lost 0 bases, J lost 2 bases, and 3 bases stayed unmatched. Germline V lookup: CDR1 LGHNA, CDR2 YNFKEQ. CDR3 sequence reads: CASSQELAETYEQYF. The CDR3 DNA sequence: TGTGCCAGCAGCCAAGAACTAGCGGAAACCTACGAGCAGTACTTC.